This TCR beta chain was documented in a study of blood T cell repertoires in COVID-19. Participants were placed into cohorts based on the clinical history they reported. Sequencing used immunoSEQ multiplex PCR; TCRdb keeps in-frame clones, though not all of them. Of some 240,000 clones listed, about 85% were seen once; the top ten hold approximately 6.6%. The receptor was derived from a woman between 50 and 59 years old who had been exposed to COVID-19. Sequenced sample: PBMCs or T cells enriched from blood (not recorded which).

The CDR3 loop reads CASSFVPGQGAFGYTF. The DNA for the CDR3 is TGTGCCAGCAGCTTTGTTCCCGGACAGGGGGCTTTTGGCTACACCTTC. The chain has TRBV7-2 and TRBJ1-2, with TRBD1 matching 11 bases. CDR1 and CDR2 from the germline V gene are SGHTA and FQGNSA. V shed 3 bases, J shed 7 bases, and the junction held 10 bases outside the gene matches. The CDR3 runs 16 residues.